The rows below give T cell receptor beta chains drawn from one sample of a study of blood T cell repertoires in COVID-19. Method: immunoSEQ multiplex PCR; TCRdb's copy keeps in-frame clones and lacks some. This sample yields some 250,000 clones, of which around 83% are seen a single time; more than 9.5% belongs to the top ten. Sequencing input: peripheral blood. The receptors derive from an elderly woman with acute or convalescent COVID-19. Each CDR3 is given with its conserved first and last residue. The order of the fields is V gene, J gene, D gene, clone size, CDR3 DNA, CDR3 protein. The D gene is left open where the match is weak. Clone size appears in some rows only: once, few, many, or a class for an expanded clone.

V: TRBV6-5
J: TRBJ2-7
D: -
size: few
DNA: TGTGCCAGCACCTACTCGGGGAGCTCCTACGAGCAGTACTTC
CDR3: CASTYSGSSYEQYF

V: TRBV18
J: TRBJ1-1
D: -
size: -
DNA: TGTGCCAGCTCACCATCTACTAACACTGAAGCTTTCTTT
CDR3: CASSPSTNTEAFF

V: TRBV5-1
J: TRBJ2-3
D: -
size: -
DNA: TGCGCCAGCAGCATCCCGAAACCCGGGGATACGCAGTATTTT
CDR3: CASSIPKPGDTQYF

V: TRBV7-2
J: TRBJ2-2
D: TRBD2
size: -
DNA: TGTGCCAGCAGCTTAGCCAGCACTAGCGGGGGGGCGGACACCGGGGAGCTGTTTTTT
CDR3: CASSLASTSGGADTGELFF

V: TRBV6-5
J: TRBJ1-4
D: -
size: -
DNA: TGTGCCAGCAGTTACCGGCGACCCCAGGGGCATGAAAAACTGTTTTTT
CDR3: CASSYRRPQGHEKLFF

V: TRBV12-3/TRBV12-4
J: TRBJ1-1
D: -
size: -
DNA: TGTGCCAGCAGTTTGGTTGAGCCCCCTGAAGCTTTCTTT
CDR3: CASSLVEPPEAFF

V: TRBV10-3
J: TRBJ2-5
D: -
size: -
DNA: TGTGCCATCAGTGAGACGGCGGTAGGAGAGGTGACCCAGTACTTC
CDR3: CAISETAVGEVTQYF

V: TRBV6-5
J: TRBJ1-6
D: -
size: -
DNA: TGTGCCAGCAGTTATCAGGGGCTTATTTCACCCCTCCACTTT
CDR3: CASSYQGLISPLHF

V: TRBV19
J: TRBJ2-7
D: -
size: -
DNA: TGTGCCAGTAGTATGTCCAGGGTATCGCGGGAGCAGTACTTC
CDR3: CASSMSRVSREQYF

V: TRBV7-3
J: TRBJ1-1
D: TRBD1
size: -
DNA: TGTGCCAGCAGCGGCGACCCGACAGGGGCATTGAACACTGAAGCTTTCTTT
CDR3: CASSGDPTGALNTEAFF

V: TRBV5-1
J: TRBJ1-6
D: -
size: -
DNA: TGCGCCAGCAGCTTGTACGGGGGGGAGAATTCACCCCTCCACTTT
CDR3: CASSLYGGENSPLHF

V: TRBV19
J: TRBJ2-1
D: TRBD2
size: -
DNA: TGTGCCAGTAGTATCGGGCTAGCGGTATACAATGAGCAGTTCTTC
CDR3: CASSIGLAVYNEQFF

V: TRBV7-6
J: TRBJ1-2
D: TRBD1
size: few
DNA: TGTGCCAGCAGCTTAGGCCCCGGGACAGGGGATGGCTACACCTTC
CDR3: CASSLGPGTGDGYTF

V: TRBV23-1
J: TRBJ2-6
D: -
size: -
DNA: TGCGCCAGCACCACAGGGCCCGGGGCCAACGTCCTGACTTTC
CDR3: CASTTGPGANVLTF

V: TRBV5-4
J: TRBJ2-5
D: TRBD2
size: -
DNA: TGTGCCAGCAGCTTTCGGGGGGGCCTTGGGACCCAGTACTTC
CDR3: CASSFRGGLGTQYF

V: TRBV10-2
J: TRBJ2-2
D: TRBD2
size: -
DNA: TGCGCCAGCAGTACAGCGGGGGGGGACGGGGAGCTGTTTTTT
CDR3: CASSTAGGDGELFF

V: TRBV7-9
J: TRBJ2-3
D: TRBD2
size: -
DNA: TGTGCCAGCAGGACTAGCGTAGATACGCAGTATTTT
CDR3: CASRTSVDTQYF

V: TRBV19
J: TRBJ1-5
D: -
size: -
DNA: TGTGCCAGTAGTATTGGCCCCAGGGCAGGCAATCAGCCCCAGCATTTT
CDR3: CASSIGPRAGNQPQHF

V: TRBV28
J: TRBJ1-1
D: TRBD1
size: -
DNA: TGTGCCAGCAGTTTGCCTCGGGACAGGGTGAACACTGAAGCTTTCTTT
CDR3: CASSLPRDRVNTEAFF

V: TRBV6-1
J: TRBJ1-5
D: -
size: -
DNA: TGTGCCAGCAACTACGCGGACATCAATCAGCCCCAGCATTTT
CDR3: CASNYADINQPQHF

V: TRBV6-5
J: TRBJ1-6
D: -
size: -
DNA: TGTGCCAGCAGTTACGGAGGGGAGCAGGAGAATTCACCCCTCCACTTT
CDR3: CASSYGGEQENSPLHF

V: TRBV10-3
J: TRBJ1-5
D: -
size: few
DNA: TGTGCCATCAGTGAGCCCACAGGGAAAGGTCAGCCCCAGCATTTT
CDR3: CAISEPTGKGQPQHF

V: TRBV10-3
J: TRBJ1-6
D: TRBD1
size: -
DNA: TGTGCCGCCCAGGGGACAGGGAATTCACCCCTCCACTTT
CDR3: CAAQGTGNSPLHF

V: TRBV5-1
J: TRBJ2-5
D: TRBD1
size: -
DNA: TGCGCCAGCAGCGACAGGGGGCGGGAAGAGACCCAGTACTTC
CDR3: CASSDRGREETQYF

V: TRBV25-1
J: TRBJ2-1
D: TRBD2
size: -
DNA: TGTGCCAGCAGTGAATTCGGCGGGGGGGCGAGCGACAATGAGCAGTTCTTC
CDR3: CASSEFGGGASDNEQFF

V: TRBV9
J: TRBJ2-7
D: -
size: -
DNA: TGTGCCAGCAGCGTAACCCCAGGAGGCGAGCAGTACTTC
CDR3: CASSVTPGGEQYF

V: TRBV27
J: TRBJ1-1
D: TRBD1
size: -
DNA: TGTGCCAGCAGTTCCGGGACAGGGTTGAACACTGAAGCTTTCTTT
CDR3: CASSSGTGLNTEAFF

V: TRBV24-1
J: TRBJ1-1
D: -
size: once
DNA: TGTGCCACCGGGGGCGCGTTGGACACTGAAGCTTTCTTT
CDR3: CATGGALDTEAFF

V: TRBV13
J: TRBJ1-5
D: TRBD1
size: -
DNA: TGTGCCAGTCCTTCAGGGGGAGACAATCAGCCCCAGCATTTT
CDR3: CASPSGGDNQPQHF

V: TRBV27
J: TRBJ2-7
D: -
size: once
DNA: TGTGCCAGCAGTTTATCTACCACAGTTTTAAGCGAGCAGTACTTC
CDR3: CASSLSTTVLSEQYF

V: TRBV3-1/TRBV3-2
J: TRBJ2-6
D: TRBD2
size: -
DNA: TGTGCCAGCAGCCGGCCGACTAGCGCCTACTCTGGGGCCAACGTCCTGACTTTC
CDR3: CASSRPTSAYSGANVLTF

V: TRBV5-5
J: TRBJ2-2
D: -
size: -
DNA: TGTGCCAGCAGCTGGAGCAGGGCGAACGGGGAGCTGTTTTTT
CDR3: CASSWSRANGELFF

V: TRBV4-1
J: TRBJ1-4
D: -
size: -
DNA: TGCGCCAGCAGCCAAGATATGAAGGAGACGGTGGCAACTAATGAAAAACTGTTTTTT
CDR3: CASSQDMKETVATNEKLFF

V: TRBV7-2
J: TRBJ1-1
D: -
size: -
DNA: TGTGCCAGCAGCTTCTGGGGGGCGGGAGGTGAAGCTTTCTTT
CDR3: CASSFWGAGGEAFF

V: TRBV7-2
J: TRBJ1-5
D: -
size: -
DNA: TGTGCCAGCAGCCCCAGCGGGGGAGGGTATGGCAATCAGCCCCAGCATTTT
CDR3: CASSPSGGGYGNQPQHF

V: TRBV6-5
J: TRBJ2-1
D: TRBD1
size: -
DNA: TGTGCCAGCAGTTACGGACAGGTTCGCAATGAGCAGTTCTTC
CDR3: CASSYGQVRNEQFF

V: TRBV28
J: TRBJ1-5
D: -
size: -
DNA: TGTGCCAGCAGCAAGACAGATAGCAATCAGCCCCAGCATTTT
CDR3: CASSKTDSNQPQHF

V: TRBV19
J: TRBJ1-5
D: TRBD1
size: -
DNA: TGTGCCAGTAGTAGGAGGGGACAGGGGCAACAGCCCCAGCATTTT
CDR3: CASSRRGQGQQPQHF

V: TRBV19
J: TRBJ1-5
D: -
size: -
DNA: TGTGCCAGTAGTATTGCACATAGCAATCAGCCCCAGCATTTT
CDR3: CASSIAHSNQPQHF

V: TRBV19
J: TRBJ1-1
D: -
size: few
DNA: TGTGCCAGTAGTATTCGGCAGGGGTTCAACACTGAAGCTTTCTTT
CDR3: CASSIRQGFNTEAFF

V: TRBV18
J: TRBJ2-7
D: TRBD1
size: few
DNA: TGTGCCAGCTCATCGACAGGGTTCAACGAGCAGTACTTC
CDR3: CASSSTGFNEQYF

V: TRBV5-5
J: TRBJ1-4
D: -
size: -
DNA: TGTGCCAGCAGCTTCCAGGGGCGTAATGAAAAACTGTTTTTT
CDR3: CASSFQGRNEKLFF

V: TRBV30
J: TRBJ1-5
D: -
size: -
DNA: TGTGCCTGGAGTGCTCCCCTCGACAGTCTTAGCAATCAGCCCCAGCATTTT
CDR3: CAWSAPLDSLSNQPQHF